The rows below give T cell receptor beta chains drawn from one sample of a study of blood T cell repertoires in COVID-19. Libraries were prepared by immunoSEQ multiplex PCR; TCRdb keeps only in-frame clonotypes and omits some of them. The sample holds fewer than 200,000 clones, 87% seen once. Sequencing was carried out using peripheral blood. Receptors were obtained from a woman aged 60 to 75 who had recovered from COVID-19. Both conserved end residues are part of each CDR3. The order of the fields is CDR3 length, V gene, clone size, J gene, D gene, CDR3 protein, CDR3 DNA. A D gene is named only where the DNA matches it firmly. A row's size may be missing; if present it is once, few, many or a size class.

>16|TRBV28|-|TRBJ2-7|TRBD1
CASSFVLTGKTYEQYF
TGTGCCAGCAGTTTCGTTTTGACAGGGAAAACCTACGAGCAGTACTTC
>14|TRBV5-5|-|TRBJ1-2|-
CASSLGAGDYGYTF
TGTGCCAGCAGCTTGGGGGCAGGGGATTATGGCTACACCTTC
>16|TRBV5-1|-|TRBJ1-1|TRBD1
CASSFAPGTGNTEAFF
TGCGCCAGCAGCTTTGCCCCTGGGACAGGGAACACTGAAGCTTTCTTT
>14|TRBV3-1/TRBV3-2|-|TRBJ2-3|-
CASSYPTSTDTQYF
TGTGCCAGCAGTTACCCTACTAGCACAGATACGCAGTATTTT
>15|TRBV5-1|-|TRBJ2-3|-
CASSLDVGATDTQYF
TGCGCCAGCAGCTTGGATGTAGGAGCAACAGATACGCAGTATTTT
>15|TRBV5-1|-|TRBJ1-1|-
CASSPGEGRNTEAFF
TGCGCCAGCAGCCCTGGGGAGGGTCGGAACACTGAAGCTTTCTTT
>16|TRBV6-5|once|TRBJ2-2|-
CASSYSRSDNTGELFF
TGTGCCAGCAGTTACTCGAGGTCAGATAACACCGGGGAGCTGTTTTTT
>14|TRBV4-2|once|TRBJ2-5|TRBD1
CASSPTGVTETQYF
TGTGCCAGCAGCCCGACAGGGGTCACAGAGACCCAGTACTTC
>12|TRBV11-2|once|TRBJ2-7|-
CASSLEGREQYF
TGTGCCAGCAGCTTAGAGGGCCGAGAGCAGTACTTC
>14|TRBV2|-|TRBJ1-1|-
CASLLRGMNTEAFF
TGTGCCAGCCTCCTCAGGGGTATGAACACTGAAGCTTTCTTT
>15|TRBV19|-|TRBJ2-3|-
CASSAPLASTDTQYF
TGTGCCAGTAGTGCTCCCCTAGCTAGCACAGATACGCAGTATTTT
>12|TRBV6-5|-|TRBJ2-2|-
CASSYLSGELFF
TGTGCCAGCAGTTATCTATCCGGGGAGCTGTTTTTT
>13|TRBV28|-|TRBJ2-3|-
CASASYSTDTQYF
TGTGCCAGCGCATCCTACAGCACAGATACGCAGTATTTT
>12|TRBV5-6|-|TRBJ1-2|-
CASSRQGEGYTF
TGTGCCAGTTCCCGGCAGGGCGAGGGCTACACCTTC
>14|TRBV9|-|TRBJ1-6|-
CASSVVAVNSPLHF
TGTGCCAGCAGCGTAGTGGCCGTAAATTCACCCCTCCACTTT
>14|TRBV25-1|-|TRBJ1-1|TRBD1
CASFRQGIRLAAFF
TGTGCCAGTTTCCGACAGGGGATTAGGTTGGCCGCTTTCTTT
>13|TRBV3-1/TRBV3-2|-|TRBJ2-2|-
CASSQVETGELFF
TGTGCCAGCAGCCAAGTAGAAACCGGGGAGCTGTTTTTT
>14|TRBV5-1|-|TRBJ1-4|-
CASSLGSPNEKLFF
TGCGCCAGCAGTCTGGGCAGTCCTAATGAAAAACTGTTTTTT
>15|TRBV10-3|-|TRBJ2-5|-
CAISLQGQPQETQYF
TGTGCCATCAGTCTTCAGGGACAACCACAAGAGACCCAGTACTTC
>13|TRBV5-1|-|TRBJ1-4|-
CASREGTNEKLFF
TGCGCCAGCAGGGAGGGAACTAATGAAAAACTGTTTTTT
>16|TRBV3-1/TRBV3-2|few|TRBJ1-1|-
CASSQDAGIGFTEAFF
TGTGCCAGCAGCCAAGATGCGGGGATAGGGTTCACTGAAGCTTTCTTT
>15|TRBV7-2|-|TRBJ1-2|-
CASSLWEVANYGYTF
TGTGCCAGCAGCTTATGGGAGGTAGCTAACTATGGCTACACCTTC
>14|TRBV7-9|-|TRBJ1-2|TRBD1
CASSRDRRTYGYTF
TGTGCCAGCAGCCGGGACAGGAGGACATATGGCTACACCTTC
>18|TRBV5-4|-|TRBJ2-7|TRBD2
CASSSSRSTSGGHYEQYF
TGTGCCAGCAGCTCAAGCCGATCCACTAGCGGGGGACACTACGAGCAGTACTTC
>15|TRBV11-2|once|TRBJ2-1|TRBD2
CASSLLLAGGNEQFF
TGTGCCAGCAGCTTACTACTAGCGGGGGGGAATGAGCAGTTCTTC
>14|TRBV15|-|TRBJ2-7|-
CATSRASNGYEQYF
TGTGCCACCAGCAGAGCTAGCAACGGTTACGAGCAGTACTTC
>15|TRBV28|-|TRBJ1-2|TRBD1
CAIHGQARSHYGYTF
TGTGCCATCCACGGACAGGCCCGAAGCCACTATGGCTACACCTTC
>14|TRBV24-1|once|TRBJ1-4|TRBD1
CATGDRATNEKLFF
TGTGCCACCGGGGACAGGGCAACTAATGAAAAACTGTTTTTT
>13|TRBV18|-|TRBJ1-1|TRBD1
CASSPDRGTEAFF
TGTGCCAGCTCTCCGGACAGGGGTACTGAAGCTTTCTTT
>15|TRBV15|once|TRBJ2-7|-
CAQIPGTASSYEQYF
TGTGCCCAAATTCCTGGGACTGCGAGCTCCTACGAGCAGTACTTC
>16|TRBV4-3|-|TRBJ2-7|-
CASSQEATGSSYEQYF
TGCGCCAGCAGCCAAGAAGCCACAGGGAGTAGCTACGAGCAGTACTTC
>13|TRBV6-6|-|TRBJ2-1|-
CASSKDSYNEQFF
TGTGCCAGCAGTAAGGACAGTTACAATGAGCAGTTCTTC
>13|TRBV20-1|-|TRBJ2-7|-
CSASNPLLDEQYF
TGCAGTGCTAGTAACCCACTATTAGACGAGCAGTACTTC
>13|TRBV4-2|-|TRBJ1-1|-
CASSQEGVTEAFF
TGTGCCAGCAGCCAAGAAGGGGTAACTGAAGCTTTCTTT
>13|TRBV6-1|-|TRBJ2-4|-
CASSEQAGNIQYF
TGTGCCAGCAGTGAACAGGCGGGGAACATTCAGTACTTC
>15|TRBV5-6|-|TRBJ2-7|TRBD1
CAYLTGSTPAYEQYF
TGTGCCTACCTGACAGGGTCCACACCAGCCTACGAGCAGTACTTC
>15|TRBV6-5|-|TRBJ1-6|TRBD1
CASRGGDRVHSPLHF
TGTGCCAGCAGAGGGGGGGACAGGGTTCATTCACCCCTCCACTTT
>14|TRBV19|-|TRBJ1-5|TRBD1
CASSLTGPRQPQHF
TGTGCCAGTAGTCTGACAGGGCCCAGGCAGCCCCAGCATTTT
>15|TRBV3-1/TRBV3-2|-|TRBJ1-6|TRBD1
CASSQEKQGNSPLHF
TGTGCCAGCAGCCAAGAGAAACAGGGGAATTCACCCCTCCACTTT
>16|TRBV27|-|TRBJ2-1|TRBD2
CASSLVSSGRGGEQFF
TGTGCCAGCAGTTTAGTATCTAGCGGGCGAGGGGGTGAGCAGTTCTTC
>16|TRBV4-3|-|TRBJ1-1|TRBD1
CASSQDIAGQGVGAFF
TGCGCCAGCAGCCAAGATATAGCCGGCCAGGGGGTGGGAGCTTTCTTT
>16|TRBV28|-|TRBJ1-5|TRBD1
CASSRYTGEYNQPQHF
TGTGCCAGCAGCCGGTACACAGGGGAATACAATCAGCCCCAGCATTTT
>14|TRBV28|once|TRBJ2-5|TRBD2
CASSGGGPGETQYF
TGTGCCAGCAGCGGCGGGGGACCAGGAGAGACCCAGTACTTC
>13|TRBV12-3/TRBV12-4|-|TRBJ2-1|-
CASSFKGDNEQFF
TGTGCCAGCAGTTTTAAAGGGGACAATGAGCAGTTCTTC
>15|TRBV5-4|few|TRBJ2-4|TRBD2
CASSYLAATKNIQYF
TGTGCCAGCAGCTACCTAGCGGCCACCAAAAACATTCAGTACTTC
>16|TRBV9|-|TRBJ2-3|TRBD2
CASSVKGGGVTDTQYF
TGTGCCAGCAGCGTGAAGGGCGGGGGTGTCACAGATACGCAGTATTTT
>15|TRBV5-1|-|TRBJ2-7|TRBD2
CASSSRSGGTYEQYF
TGCGCCAGCAGCTCCAGATCGGGGGGGACCTACGAGCAGTACTTC
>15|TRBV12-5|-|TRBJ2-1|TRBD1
CASGLGQGGPGEQFF
TGTGCTAGTGGTTTGGGACAGGGGGGCCCAGGTGAGCAGTTCTTC
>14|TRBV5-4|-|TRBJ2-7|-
CASSLAGGNYEQYF
TGTGCCAGCAGCTTGGCAGGCGGGAATTACGAGCAGTACTTC